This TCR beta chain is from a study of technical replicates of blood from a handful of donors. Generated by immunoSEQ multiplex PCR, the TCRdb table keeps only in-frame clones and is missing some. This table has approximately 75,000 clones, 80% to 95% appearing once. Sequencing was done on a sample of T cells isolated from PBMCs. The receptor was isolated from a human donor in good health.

In DNA, the CDR3 is TGTGCCAGCTCACGCGGTCAGAGTGCTGAAGCTTTCTTT. Its translation is CASSRGQSAEAFF. The chain combines TRBV18 with TRBJ1-1; D not resolved. The CDR3 is 13 amino acids. The germline V gene encodes CDR1 KGHSH and CDR2 LQKENI. The V end lost 4 bases, the J end lost 6 bases, and 12 bases lay between the germline ends.